The T cell receptor (beta chain) under discussion was sequenced for a study of blood T cell repertoires in COVID-19. In the study overall: T cells, B-cell-depleted T cells, or PBMCs supplied cDNA or gDNA.

In the original analysis: Reference gene primers were amplified, and this amplification served to estimate nucleated cell counts. Data came from immunoSEQ multiplex PCR; TCRdb stores just in-frame clones and leaves some out. The D gene and trimming were derived from the DNA, and the V and J assignments and clone size from that table. The repertoire holds fewer than 500,000 clones, with over 65% as singletons. CDR1 is LNHDA and CDR2 is SQIVND in the germline V gene (reference sequence). CDR3 size: 15 residues. Unmatched junction bases numbered 5, after V lost 3 bases and J lost 4 bases. Sequenced material: peripheral blood. This chain uses TRBV19 with TRBJ2-1; 8 bases map to TRBD2. The receptor was derived from a human donor with acute or convalescent COVID-19. The donor label of this sample is uncertain. The CDR3 here is CASSMPSGSYNEQFF. The CDR3 bases are TGTGCCAGTAGTATGCCCAGCGGGAGTTACAATGAGCAGTTCTTC.